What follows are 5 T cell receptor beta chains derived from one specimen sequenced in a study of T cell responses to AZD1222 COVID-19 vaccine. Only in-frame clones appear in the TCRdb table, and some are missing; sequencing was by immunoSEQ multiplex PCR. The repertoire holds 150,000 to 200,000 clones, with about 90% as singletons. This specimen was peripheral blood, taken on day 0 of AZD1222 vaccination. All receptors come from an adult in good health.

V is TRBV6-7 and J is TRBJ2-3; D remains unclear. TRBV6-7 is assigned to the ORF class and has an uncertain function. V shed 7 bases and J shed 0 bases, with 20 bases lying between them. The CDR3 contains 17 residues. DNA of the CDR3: TGTGCCAGCACCGTACTTCGACACAAGTCTAGCACAGATACGCAGTATTTT. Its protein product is CASTVLRHKSSTDTQYF.

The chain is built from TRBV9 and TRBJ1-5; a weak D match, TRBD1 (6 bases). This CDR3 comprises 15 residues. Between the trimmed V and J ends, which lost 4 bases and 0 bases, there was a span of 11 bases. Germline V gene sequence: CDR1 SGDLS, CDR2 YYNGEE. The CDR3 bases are TGTGCCAGCAGCCCCGAGGGGGTTAGCAATCAGCCCCAGCATTTT. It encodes CASSPEGVSNQPQHF.

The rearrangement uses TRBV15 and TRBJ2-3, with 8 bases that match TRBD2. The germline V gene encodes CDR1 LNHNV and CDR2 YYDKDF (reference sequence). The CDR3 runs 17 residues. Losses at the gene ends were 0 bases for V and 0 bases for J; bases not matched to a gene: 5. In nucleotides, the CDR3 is TGTGCCACCAGCAGAGATCTGCCTAGCGGGAGCACAGATACGCAGTATTTT. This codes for CATSRDLPSGSTDTQYF.

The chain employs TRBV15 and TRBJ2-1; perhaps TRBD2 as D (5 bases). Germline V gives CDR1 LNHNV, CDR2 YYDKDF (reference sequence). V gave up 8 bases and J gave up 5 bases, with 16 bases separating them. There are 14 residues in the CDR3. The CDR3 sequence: CATSIRLPDNEQFF. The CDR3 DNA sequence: TGTGCCACCTCTATACGACTACCAGACAATGAGCAGTTCTTC.

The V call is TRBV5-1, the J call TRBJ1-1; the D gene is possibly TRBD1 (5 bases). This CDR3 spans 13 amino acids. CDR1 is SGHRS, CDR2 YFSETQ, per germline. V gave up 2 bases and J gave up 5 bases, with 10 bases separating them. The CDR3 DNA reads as TGCGCCAGCAGCTTTGGACACCGAACTGAAGCTTTCTTT. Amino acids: CASSFGHRTEAFF.